The rows below give T cell receptor beta chains drawn from one sample of a study of T cell repertoires in ileal Crohn's disease. TCRdb's table, derived via immunoSEQ multiplex PCR, lists solely in-frame clones and lacks some. The table records more than 50,000 clones, roughly 91% of them present only once. The sequenced sample consisted of ileal tissue. These receptors all stem from an adult with Crohn's disease. Each CDR3 is given with its conserved first and last residue. Fields, in order: D gene, V gene, clone size, J gene, CDR3 DNA, CDR3 protein. A D gene is named only where the DNA matches it firmly. Expanded clones get a size class; other rows say once, few or many, or leave the size out.

d_gene: .; v_gene: TRBV7-8; abundance: once; j_gene: TRBJ2-1; CDR3nt: TGTGCCAGCATGGGTCCCTCCGGGGTTTTCTCCTACAATGAGCAGTTCTTC; CDR3aa: CASMGPSGVFSYNEQFF
d_gene: .; v_gene: TRBV29-1; abundance: .; j_gene: TRBJ2-2; CDR3nt: TGCAGCGTTGAACTACCGGGGGAACCCACCGGGGAGCTGTTTTTT; CDR3aa: CSVELPGEPTGELFF
d_gene: .; v_gene: TRBV30; abundance: .; j_gene: TRBJ2-2; CDR3nt: TGTGCCTGGAGTGTTGGAAGGGGGAACGCCGGGGAGCTGTTTTTT; CDR3aa: CAWSVGRGNAGELFF
d_gene: TRBD1; v_gene: TRBV19; abundance: .; j_gene: TRBJ1-1; CDR3nt: TGTGCCAGTAGTACCGGGACAGGGATCACTGAAGCTTTCTTT; CDR3aa: CASSTGTGITEAFF
d_gene: TRBD1; v_gene: TRBV27; abundance: .; j_gene: TRBJ1-4; CDR3nt: TGTGCCAGCAGTTACTTAACCGGACAGGGAGCGCCGGCTAATGAAAAACTGTTTTTT; CDR3aa: CASSYLTGQGAPANEKLFF
d_gene: TRBD1; v_gene: TRBV10-2; abundance: .; j_gene: TRBJ1-5; CDR3nt: TGCGCCAGCAGTGACAGGGGGCGCCTACAGCCCCAGCATTTT; CDR3aa: CASSDRGRLQPQHF
d_gene: .; v_gene: TRBV7-9; abundance: few; j_gene: TRBJ1-4; CDR3nt: TGTGCCAGCAGCCAAGACACGTACACCGAAAAACTGTTTTTT; CDR3aa: CASSQDTYTEKLFF
d_gene: .; v_gene: TRBV7-6; abundance: .; j_gene: TRBJ1-5; CDR3nt: TGTGCCAGCAGCACCGGGACATTAGATCAGCCCCAGCATTTT; CDR3aa: CASSTGTLDQPQHF
d_gene: .; v_gene: TRBV30; abundance: .; j_gene: TRBJ2-1; CDR3nt: TGTGCCTGGAGTTCTCCTAGGGGAGGCTCCTACAATGAGCAGTTCTTC; CDR3aa: CAWSSPRGGSYNEQFF
d_gene: .; v_gene: TRBV29-1; abundance: .; j_gene: TRBJ2-3; CDR3nt: TGCAGCGTTAAGATTGGAGCAGATACGCAGTATTTT; CDR3aa: CSVKIGADTQYF
d_gene: .; v_gene: TRBV5-1; abundance: .; j_gene: TRBJ2-3; CDR3nt: TGCGCCAGCAGCCGGGAAGCTACAGATACGCAGTATTTT; CDR3aa: CASSREATDTQYF
d_gene: .; v_gene: TRBV7-9; abundance: .; j_gene: TRBJ1-5; CDR3nt: TGTGCCAGCAGCTTAGTTCACGCACGAGGCAATCAGCCCCAGCATTTT; CDR3aa: CASSLVHARGNQPQHF
d_gene: TRBD1; v_gene: TRBV4-1; abundance: once; j_gene: TRBJ1-6; CDR3nt: TGCGCCAGCAGCCAAGGACAGGGAATGGCTTCACCCCTCCACTTT; CDR3aa: CASSQGQGMASPLHF
d_gene: .; v_gene: TRBV27; abundance: few; j_gene: TRBJ1-4; CDR3nt: TGTGCCAGCAGTAACAGAAATGAAAAACTGTTTTTT; CDR3aa: CASSNRNEKLFF
d_gene: TRBD1; v_gene: TRBV5-1; abundance: .; j_gene: TRBJ2-2; CDR3nt: TGCGCCAGCACCATTCTCCTGGACAGGGGTGCCGGGGAGCTGTTTTTT; CDR3aa: CASTILLDRGAGELFF
d_gene: TRBD2; v_gene: TRBV15; abundance: .; j_gene: TRBJ2-3; CDR3nt: TGTGCCACCAGCAGAGTGGGACTAGCAGGGGATACGCAGTATTTT; CDR3aa: CATSRVGLAGDTQYF
d_gene: TRBD1; v_gene: TRBV7-9; abundance: .; j_gene: TRBJ2-3; CDR3nt: TGTGCCAGCAGCCACCCTCGGGACAGGTTAACAGATACGCAGTATTTT; CDR3aa: CASSHPRDRLTDTQYF
d_gene: .; v_gene: TRBV9; abundance: .; j_gene: TRBJ1-2; CDR3nt: TGTGCCAGCTCGAGGGGGGGGACCCCGGCTAACTATGGCTACACCTTC; CDR3aa: CASSRGGTPANYGYTF
d_gene: TRBD1; v_gene: TRBV6-4; abundance: .; j_gene: TRBJ2-2; CDR3nt: TGTGCCAGCAGTGTTTGGGGGGACAGGGAGATCGCCGGGGAGCTGTTTTTT; CDR3aa: CASSVWGDREIAGELFF
d_gene: .; v_gene: TRBV2; abundance: .; j_gene: TRBJ1-4; CDR3nt: TGTGCCAGCAGTCCACAGGGATTTAATGAAAAACTGTTTTTT; CDR3aa: CASSPQGFNEKLFF
d_gene: TRBD1; v_gene: TRBV29-1; abundance: .; j_gene: TRBJ2-3; CDR3nt: TGCAGCGCCGGGGACAGGGGGCAAGCAGATACGCAGTATTTT; CDR3aa: CSAGDRGQADTQYF
d_gene: .; v_gene: TRBV5-1; abundance: .; j_gene: TRBJ1-4; CDR3nt: TGCGCCAGCAGCTTGGGCATTACAGGAGAAAAACTGTTTTTT; CDR3aa: CASSLGITGEKLFF
d_gene: .; v_gene: TRBV2; abundance: .; j_gene: TRBJ2-6; CDR3nt: TGTGCCAGCAGTGAGGCAGGGACTGGGGCCAACGTCCTGACTTTC; CDR3aa: CASSEAGTGANVLTF
d_gene: .; v_gene: TRBV29-1; abundance: .; j_gene: TRBJ2-7; CDR3nt: TGCAGCGTTGGTAGCGACGCTTACGAGCAGTACTTC; CDR3aa: CSVGSDAYEQYF
d_gene: .; v_gene: TRBV11-1; abundance: .; j_gene: TRBJ2-5; CDR3nt: TGTGCCAGCAGCTTAAGCCCTGTCCAAGAGACCCAGTACTTC; CDR3aa: CASSLSPVQETQYF
d_gene: .; v_gene: TRBV15; abundance: .; j_gene: TRBJ2-5; CDR3nt: TGTGCCACCAGCAGAGACCGAGGAGAGACCCAGTACTTC; CDR3aa: CATSRDRGETQYF
d_gene: .; v_gene: TRBV5-4; abundance: .; j_gene: TRBJ2-1; CDR3nt: TGTGCCAGCAGCACTGACAAGAGGGATGAGCAGTTCTTC; CDR3aa: CASSTDKRDEQFF
d_gene: TRBD1; v_gene: TRBV11-2; abundance: .; j_gene: TRBJ1-6; CDR3nt: TGTGCCAGCAGCTCGGGACAGGGAACTTCACCCCTCCACTTT; CDR3aa: CASSSGQGTSPLHF
d_gene: .; v_gene: TRBV29-1; abundance: .; j_gene: TRBJ2-5; CDR3nt: TGCAGCGTCACTCTGCCGTCCGGAGAGACCCAGTACTTC; CDR3aa: CSVTLPSGETQYF
d_gene: TRBD1; v_gene: TRBV7-9; abundance: few; j_gene: TRBJ1-2; CDR3nt: TGTGCCAGCAGCTTGGGACAGGGAACTCTAAGGGGGGGCTACACCTTC; CDR3aa: CASSLGQGTLRGGYTF
d_gene: TRBD2; v_gene: TRBV7-2; abundance: .; j_gene: TRBJ2-7; CDR3nt: TGTGCCAGCAACAAGTATAGCGGGAGTGGGATAAACGAGCAGTACTTC; CDR3aa: CASNKYSGSGINEQYF
d_gene: TRBD2; v_gene: TRBV6-5; abundance: .; j_gene: TRBJ2-2; CDR3nt: TGTGCCAGCAGGCGAATAGCGGGGGGGCTCGGGGAGCTGTTTTTT; CDR3aa: CASRRIAGGLGELFF
d_gene: TRBD2; v_gene: TRBV6-5; abundance: .; j_gene: TRBJ2-5; CDR3nt: TGTGCCAGCAGTTCCGGACTAGCGGGAGACGTCGAGACCCAGTACTTC; CDR3aa: CASSSGLAGDVETQYF
d_gene: .; v_gene: TRBV7-8; abundance: .; j_gene: TRBJ2-5; CDR3nt: TGTGCCAGCAGCTTAGGGGCATTAGGATACTCAAAAGAGACCCAGTACTTC; CDR3aa: CASSLGALGYSKETQYF
d_gene: .; v_gene: TRBV27; abundance: .; j_gene: TRBJ2-1; CDR3nt: TGTGCCAGCAAGCTTAGCGGAACTTCTTACAATGAGCAGTTCTTC; CDR3aa: CASKLSGTSYNEQFF
d_gene: .; v_gene: TRBV6-5; abundance: .; j_gene: TRBJ1-1; CDR3nt: TGTGCCAGCAGTTATTCCGGGTGGACTGAAGCTTTCTTT; CDR3aa: CASSYSGWTEAFF
d_gene: .; v_gene: TRBV11-2; abundance: .; j_gene: TRBJ2-3; CDR3nt: TGTGCCAGCAGCTTAGGAGTAGGAGTGAGCACAGATACGCAGTATTTT; CDR3aa: CASSLGVGVSTDTQYF
d_gene: TRBD1; v_gene: TRBV13; abundance: .; j_gene: TRBJ2-7; CDR3nt: TGTGCCAGCAGCTTATCAGGGGGAAAATACGAGCAGTACTTC; CDR3aa: CASSLSGGKYEQYF
d_gene: .; v_gene: TRBV9; abundance: .; j_gene: TRBJ2-5; CDR3nt: TGTGCCAGCGGTCGGGACACTGGGGGGACCCAGTACTTC; CDR3aa: CASGRDTGGTQYF
d_gene: .; v_gene: TRBV7-6; abundance: once; j_gene: TRBJ2-7; CDR3nt: TGTGCCAGCAGCTTAGGAGAGCGTGGCCCTCGGTCCTACGAGCAGTACTTC; CDR3aa: CASSLGERGPRSYEQYF
d_gene: TRBD1; v_gene: TRBV6-1; abundance: once; j_gene: TRBJ1-5; CDR3nt: TGTGCCAGCAGTGAAGCAGGGGGCGGGCAGCCCCAGCATTTT; CDR3aa: CASSEAGGGQPQHF
d_gene: .; v_gene: TRBV11-3; abundance: few; j_gene: TRBJ1-1; CDR3nt: TGTGCCAGCAGCTTAACCCCGACAGGGAACACTGAAGCTTTCTTT; CDR3aa: CASSLTPTGNTEAFF
d_gene: .; v_gene: TRBV19; abundance: .; j_gene: TRBJ1-5; CDR3nt: TGTGCCAGTAGCTCAGGATATCAGCCCCAGCATTTT; CDR3aa: CASSSGYQPQHF
d_gene: .; v_gene: TRBV9; abundance: .; j_gene: TRBJ1-5; CDR3nt: TGTGCCAGCAGCGAATCGACGGGGGGCTACGGGAGCAATCAGCCCCAGCATTTT; CDR3aa: CASSESTGGYGSNQPQHF
d_gene: .; v_gene: TRBV27; abundance: .; j_gene: TRBJ1-5; CDR3nt: TGTGCCAGCAAACAACAAGGGGCCGGTCAGCCCCAGCATTTT; CDR3aa: CASKQQGAGQPQHF